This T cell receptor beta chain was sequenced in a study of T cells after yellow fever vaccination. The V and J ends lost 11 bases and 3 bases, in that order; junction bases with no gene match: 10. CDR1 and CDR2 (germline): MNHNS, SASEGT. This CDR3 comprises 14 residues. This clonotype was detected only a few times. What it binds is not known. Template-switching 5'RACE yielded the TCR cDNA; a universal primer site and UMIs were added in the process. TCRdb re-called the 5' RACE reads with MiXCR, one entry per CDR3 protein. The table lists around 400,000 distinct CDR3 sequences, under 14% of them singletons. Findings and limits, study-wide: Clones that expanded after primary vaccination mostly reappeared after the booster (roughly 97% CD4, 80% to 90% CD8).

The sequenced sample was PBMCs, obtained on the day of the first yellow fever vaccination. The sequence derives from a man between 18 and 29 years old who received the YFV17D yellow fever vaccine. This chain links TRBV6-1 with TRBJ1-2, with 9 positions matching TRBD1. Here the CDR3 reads CAVRRGQGHYGYTF. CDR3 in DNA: TGTGCCGTCCGGAGGGGACAGGGACACTATGGCTACACCTTC.